This T cell receptor beta chain was sequenced for a study of identical twins. TCRdb ran MiXCR on the 5' RACE reads and lists one entry per CDR3 protein. The top ten hold under 4% of the sample, which has 200,000 to 250,000 distinct CDR3 sequences, around 6.6% seen once. This clonotype was counted between two and nine times. V trimming: 0 bases; J trimming: 3 bases; junction bases outside the gene matches: 6. The CDR3 is 15 amino acids. Germline values: CDR1 SQVTM, CDR2 ANQGSEA. The same sample was also used in a study of yellow fever vaccine responses in identical twins.

The J gene is TRBJ2-7, the V gene TRBV29-1; TRBD1 agrees at 9 bases. The source is a young woman in good health. Input material: memory (CD45RO+) T cells sorted from blood. The CDR3 loop is CSVEDRGQGGYEQYF. In DNA, the CDR3 is TGCAGCGTTGAAGATCGGGGACAGGGCGGCTACGAGCAGTACTTC.